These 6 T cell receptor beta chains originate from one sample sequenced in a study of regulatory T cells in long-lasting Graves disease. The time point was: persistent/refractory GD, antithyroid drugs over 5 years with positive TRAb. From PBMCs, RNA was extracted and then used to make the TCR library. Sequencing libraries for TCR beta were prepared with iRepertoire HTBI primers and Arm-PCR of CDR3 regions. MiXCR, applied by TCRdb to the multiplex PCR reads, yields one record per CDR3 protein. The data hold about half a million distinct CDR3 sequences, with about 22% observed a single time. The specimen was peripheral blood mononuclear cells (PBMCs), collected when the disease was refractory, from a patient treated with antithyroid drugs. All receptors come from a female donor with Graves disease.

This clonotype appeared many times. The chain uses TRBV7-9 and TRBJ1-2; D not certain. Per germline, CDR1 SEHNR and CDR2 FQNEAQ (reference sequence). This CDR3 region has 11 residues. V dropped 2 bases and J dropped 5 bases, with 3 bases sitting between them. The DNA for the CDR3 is TGTGCCAGCAGCTTACAGTATGGCTACACCTTC. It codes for CASSLQYGYTF.

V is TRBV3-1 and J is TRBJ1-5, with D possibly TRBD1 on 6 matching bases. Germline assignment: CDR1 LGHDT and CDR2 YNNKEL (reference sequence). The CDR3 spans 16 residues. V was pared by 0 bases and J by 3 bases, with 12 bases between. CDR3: CASSQDSPGDNQPQHF. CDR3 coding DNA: TGTGCCAGCAGCCAAGATTCCCCAGGGGACAATCAGCCCCAGCATTTT.

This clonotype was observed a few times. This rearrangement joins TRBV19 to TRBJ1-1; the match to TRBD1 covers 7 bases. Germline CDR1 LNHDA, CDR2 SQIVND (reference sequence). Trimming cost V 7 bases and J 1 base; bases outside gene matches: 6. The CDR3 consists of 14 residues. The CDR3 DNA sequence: TGTGCCAGTACCTTGACAGGGCCGAACACTGAAGCTTTCTTT. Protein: CASTLTGPNTEAFF.

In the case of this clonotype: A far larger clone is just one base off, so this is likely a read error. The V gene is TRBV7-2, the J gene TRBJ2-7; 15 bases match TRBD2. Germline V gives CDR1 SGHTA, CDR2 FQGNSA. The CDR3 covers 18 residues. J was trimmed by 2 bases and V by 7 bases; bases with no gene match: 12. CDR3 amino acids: CASNYSSGLAGGPYEQYF. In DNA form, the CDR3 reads TGTGCCAGCAATTACTCGTCGGGACTAGCGGGAGGACCCTACGAGCAGTACTTC.

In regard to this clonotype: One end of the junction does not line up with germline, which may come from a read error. DNA of the CDR3: TGTGCCAGCAGCCCCCCCACAGCCTCACAAGAGACCCGGTACTTC. Translated, it gives CASSPPTASQETRYF. This chain connects TRBV11-2 to TRBJ2-5; D unresolved. CDR1 SGHAT and CDR2 FQNNGV come from the germline V gene. The CDR3 loop spans 15 amino acids. The full variable domain, completed using reference TRBV11-2 and TRBJ2-5, is EAGVAQSPRYKIIEKRQSVAFWCNPISGHATLYWYQQILGQGPKLLIQFQNNGVVDDSQLPKDRFSAERLKGVDSTLKIQPAKLEDSAVYLCASSPPTASQETRYFGPGTRLLVL.

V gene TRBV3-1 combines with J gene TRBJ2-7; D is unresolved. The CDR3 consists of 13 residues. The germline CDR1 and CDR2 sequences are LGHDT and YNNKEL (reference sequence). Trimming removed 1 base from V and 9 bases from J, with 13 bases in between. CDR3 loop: CASSQGPGFGQYF. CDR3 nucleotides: TGTGCCAGCAGCCAAGGGCCTGGGTTTGGGCAGTACTTC.